The 6 T cell receptor beta chains below come from one sample, sequenced in a study of blood T cell repertoires in COVID-19. Produced via immunoSEQ multiplex PCR; TCRdb's table is partial and in-frame only. This table holds roughly 250,000 clones, approximately 86% found once. The sequencing sample was made of peripheral blood. These TCRs come from a man aged 55 to 70 who had recovered from COVID-19.

The genes are TRBV5-6 and TRBJ2-5; D perhaps matches TRBD2 (6 bases). CDR1 and CDR2 from the germline V gene are SGHDT and YYEEEE. This CDR3 has 16 residues. The V end lost 0 bases, the J end lost 2 bases, and 14 bases lay between the germline ends. The CDR3 nucleotides are TGTGCCAGCAGCTTGGGCGGGGCAGGGACTCAAGAGACCCAGTACTTC. Translated: CASSLGGAGTQETQYF.

The rearrangement joins TRBV7-2 to TRBJ1-5, with D tentatively TRBD1 (5 bases). This CDR3 contains 16 residues. V was shortened by 1 base and J by 4 bases, with 14 bases between the two germline ends. CDR1 and CDR2 from the germline V gene are SGHTA and FQGNSA. The chain's CDR3 is CASSLVSGGGNQPQHF. The CDR3 DNA sequence: TGTGCCAGCAGCTTAGTGTCCGGGGGTGGAAATCAGCCCCAGCATTTT.

The V call is TRBV19, the J call TRBJ2-1, with 7 bases aligning to TRBD2. Germline trimming cut 7 bases from V and 6 bases from J; bases unmatched to any gene: 9. The CDR3 is 14 amino acids. Germline-derived CDR1 and CDR2 are LNHDA and SQIVND (reference sequence). DNA for the CDR3: TGTGCCAGTAACGAGAGGTCTAGCGGCAATGAGCAGTTCTTC. Translating it yields CASNERSSGNEQFF.

This chain joins TRBV3-1 (or the pseudogene TRBV3-2) and TRBJ1-2, with D possibly TRBD1 on 6 matching bases. The V gene lost 4 bases and the J gene lost 5 bases, with 17 bases spanning the gap. Germline CDR1 LGHDT, CDR2 YNNKEL (reference sequence). The CDR3 runs 15 residues. As DNA, the CDR3 is TGTGCCAGCAGCCCCGCCGGGACACACACTTATGGCTACACCTTC. Encoded protein: CASSPAGTHTYGYTF.

This rearrangement joins TRBV27 to TRBJ1-6, with D tentatively TRBD1 (6 bases). From germline, CDR1 is MNHEY and CDR2 SMNVEV (reference sequence). The CDR3 is 16 residues long. V lost 7 bases to trimming and J lost 7 bases, with 20 bases between them. The CDR3 region has the DNA TGTGCCAGCAACGATAGGCCAGGGGTGAGGAATTCACCCCTCCACTTT. Protein: CASNDRPGVRNSPLHF.

The genes are TRBV24-1 and TRBJ2-3; D may be TRBD2 (7 bases). V was cut by 3 bases and J by 4 bases, with 13 bases left in between. Germline V CDR1 and CDR2: KGHDR, SFDVKD. This CDR3 region has 15 residues. The CDR3 loop reads CATSDNRGAPDTQYF. Written as DNA, the CDR3 is TGTGCCACCAGTGATAATCGGGGGGCCCCAGATACGCAGTATTTT.